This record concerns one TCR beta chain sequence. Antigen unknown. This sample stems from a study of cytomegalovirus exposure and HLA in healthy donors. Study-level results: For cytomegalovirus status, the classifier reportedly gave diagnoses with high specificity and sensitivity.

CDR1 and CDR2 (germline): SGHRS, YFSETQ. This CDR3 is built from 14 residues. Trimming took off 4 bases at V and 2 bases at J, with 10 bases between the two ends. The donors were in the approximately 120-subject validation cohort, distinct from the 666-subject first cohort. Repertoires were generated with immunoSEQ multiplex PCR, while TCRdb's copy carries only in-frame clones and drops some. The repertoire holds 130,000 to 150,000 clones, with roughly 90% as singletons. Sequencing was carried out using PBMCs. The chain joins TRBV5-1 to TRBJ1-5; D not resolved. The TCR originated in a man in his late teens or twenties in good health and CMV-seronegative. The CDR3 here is CASSPRVCNQPQHF. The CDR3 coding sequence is TGCGCCAGCAGCCCCCGGGTTTGCAATCAGCCCCAGCATTTT. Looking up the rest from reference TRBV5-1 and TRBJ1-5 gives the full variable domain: KAGVTQTPRYLIKTRGQQVTLSCSPISGHRSVSWYQQTPGQGLQFLFEYFSETQRNKGNFPGRFSGRQFSNSRSEMNVSTLELGDSALYLCASSPRVCNQPQHFGDGTRLSIL.